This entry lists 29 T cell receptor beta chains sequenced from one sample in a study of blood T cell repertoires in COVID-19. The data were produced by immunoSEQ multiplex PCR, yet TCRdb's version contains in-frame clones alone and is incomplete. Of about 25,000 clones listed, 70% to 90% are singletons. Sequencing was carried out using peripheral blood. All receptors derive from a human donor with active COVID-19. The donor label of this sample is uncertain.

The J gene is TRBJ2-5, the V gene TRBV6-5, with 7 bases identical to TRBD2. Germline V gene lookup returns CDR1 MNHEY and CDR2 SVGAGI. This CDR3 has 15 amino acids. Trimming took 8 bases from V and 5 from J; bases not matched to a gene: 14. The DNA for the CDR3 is TGTGCCAGCCGGCTTGTTACTAGCGTGATGGAGACCCAGTACTTC. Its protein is CASRLVTSVMETQYF.

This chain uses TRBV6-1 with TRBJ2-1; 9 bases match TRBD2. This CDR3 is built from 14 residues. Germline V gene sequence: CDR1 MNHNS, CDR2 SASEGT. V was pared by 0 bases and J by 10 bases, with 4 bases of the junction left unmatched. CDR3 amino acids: CASSEARGLAEQFF. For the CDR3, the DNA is TGTGCCAGCAGTGAAGCGCGAGGACTAGCGGAGCAGTTCTTC.

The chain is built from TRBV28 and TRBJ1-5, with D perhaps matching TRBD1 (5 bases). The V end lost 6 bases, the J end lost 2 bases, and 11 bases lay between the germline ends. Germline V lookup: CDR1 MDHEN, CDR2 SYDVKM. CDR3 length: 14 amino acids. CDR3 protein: CASRSGGGNQPQHF. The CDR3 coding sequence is TGTGCCAGCAGAAGCGGGGGAGGCAATCAGCCCCAGCATTTT.

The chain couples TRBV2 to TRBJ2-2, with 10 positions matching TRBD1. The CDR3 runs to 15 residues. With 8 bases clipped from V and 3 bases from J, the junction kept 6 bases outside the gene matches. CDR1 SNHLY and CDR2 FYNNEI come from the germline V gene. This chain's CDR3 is CASSLGTGDTGELFF. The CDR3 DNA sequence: TGTGCCAGCTCCCTAGGGACAGGGGACACCGGGGAGCTGTTTTTT.

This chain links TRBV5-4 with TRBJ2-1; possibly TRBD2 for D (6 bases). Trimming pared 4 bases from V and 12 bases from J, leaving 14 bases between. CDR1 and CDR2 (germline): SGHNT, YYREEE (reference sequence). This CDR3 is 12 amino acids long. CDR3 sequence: CASSPGRTSQFF. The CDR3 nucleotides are TGTGCCAGCAGCCCAGGGAGGACCTCGCAGTTCTTC.

CDR3 nucleotides: TGTGCCAGCAGGGGGGGTTGGGGCCTAGTGCAGTTCTTC. This translates into CASRGGWGLVQFF. V and J are TRBV6-5 and TRBJ2-1, with TRBD2 as a possible D gene (6 bases). Trimming left V 6 bases short and J 12 bases short, with 18 bases between. Germline V gene lookup returns CDR1 MNHEY and CDR2 SVGAGI. This CDR3 has 13 amino acids.

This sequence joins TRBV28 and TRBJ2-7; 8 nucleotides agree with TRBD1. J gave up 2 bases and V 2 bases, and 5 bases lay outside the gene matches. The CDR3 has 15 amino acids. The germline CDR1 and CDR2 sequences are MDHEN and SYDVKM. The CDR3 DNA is TGTGCCAGCAGTTTAGGCGGGACAGGTCCCTACGAGCAGTACTTC. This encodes CASSLGGTGPYEQYF.

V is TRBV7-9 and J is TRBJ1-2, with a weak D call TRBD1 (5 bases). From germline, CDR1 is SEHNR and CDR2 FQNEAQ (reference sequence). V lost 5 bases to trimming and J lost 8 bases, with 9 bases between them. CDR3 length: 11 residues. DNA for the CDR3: TGTGCCAGCAGCGACAGTCCCGGCTACACCTTC. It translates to CASSDSPGYTF.

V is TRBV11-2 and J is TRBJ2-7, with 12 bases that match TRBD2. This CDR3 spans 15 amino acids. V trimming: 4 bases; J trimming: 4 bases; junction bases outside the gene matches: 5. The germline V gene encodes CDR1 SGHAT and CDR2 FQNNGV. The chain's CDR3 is CASSSLAGGPYEQYF. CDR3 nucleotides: TGTGCCAGCAGCTCCCTAGCGGGAGGGCCTTACGAGCAGTACTTC.

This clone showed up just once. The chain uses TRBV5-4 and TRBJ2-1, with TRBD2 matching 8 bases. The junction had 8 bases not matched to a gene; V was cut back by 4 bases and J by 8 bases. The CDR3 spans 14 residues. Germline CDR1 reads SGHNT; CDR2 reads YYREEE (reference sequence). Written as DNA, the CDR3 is TGTGCCAGCAGCCGAAGGGCAGCGGGAGATGAGCAGTTCTTC. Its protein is CASSRRAAGDEQFF.

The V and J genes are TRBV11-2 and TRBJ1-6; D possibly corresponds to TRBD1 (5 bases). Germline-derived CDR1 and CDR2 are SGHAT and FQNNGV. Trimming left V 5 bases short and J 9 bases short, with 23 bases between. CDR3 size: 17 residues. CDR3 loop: CASSPSPRQGRGSPLHF. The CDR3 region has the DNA TGTGCCAGCAGCCCTTCGCCCCGACAAGGAAGGGGTTCACCCCTCCACTTT. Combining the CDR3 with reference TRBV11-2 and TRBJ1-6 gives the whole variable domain EAGVAQSPRYKIIEKRQSVAFWCNPISGHATLYWYQQILGQGPKLLIQFQNNGVVDDSQLPKDRFSAERLKGVDSTLKIQPAKLEDSAVYLCASSPSPRQGRGSPLHFGNGTRLTVT.

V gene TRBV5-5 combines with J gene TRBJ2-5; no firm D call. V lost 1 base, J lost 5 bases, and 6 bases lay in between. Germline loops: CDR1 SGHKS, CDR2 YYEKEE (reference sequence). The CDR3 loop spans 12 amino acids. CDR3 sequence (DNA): TGTGCCAGCAGCTTGAACCGGGAGACCCAGTACTTC. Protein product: CASSLNRETQYF.

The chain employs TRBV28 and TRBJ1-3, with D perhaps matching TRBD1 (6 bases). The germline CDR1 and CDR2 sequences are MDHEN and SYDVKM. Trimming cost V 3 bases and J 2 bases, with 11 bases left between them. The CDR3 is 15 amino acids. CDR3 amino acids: CASSFRGGPGNTIYF. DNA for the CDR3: TGTGCCAGCAGTTTTAGGGGGGGACCTGGAAACACCATATATTTT.

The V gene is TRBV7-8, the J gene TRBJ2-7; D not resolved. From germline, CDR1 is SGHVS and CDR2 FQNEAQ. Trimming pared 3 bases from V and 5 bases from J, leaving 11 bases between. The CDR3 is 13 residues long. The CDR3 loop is CASSFSVSHEQYF. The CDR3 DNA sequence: TGTGCCAGCAGCTTTAGTGTGTCACACGAGCAGTACTTC.

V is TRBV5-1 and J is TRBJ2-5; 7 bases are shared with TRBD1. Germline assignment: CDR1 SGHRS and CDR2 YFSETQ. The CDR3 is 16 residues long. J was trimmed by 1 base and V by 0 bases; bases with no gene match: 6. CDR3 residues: CASSLGQGRGQETQYF. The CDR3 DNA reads TGCGCCAGCAGCTTGGGACAGGGAAGGGGCCAAGAGACCCAGTACTTC.

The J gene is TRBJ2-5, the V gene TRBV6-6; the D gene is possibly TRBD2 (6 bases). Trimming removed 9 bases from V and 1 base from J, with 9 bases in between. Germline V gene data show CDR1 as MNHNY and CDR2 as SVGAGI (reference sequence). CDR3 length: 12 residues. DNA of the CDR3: TGTGCCAGTGATAGCGGCCAAGAGACCCAGTACTTC. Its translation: CASDSGQETQYF.

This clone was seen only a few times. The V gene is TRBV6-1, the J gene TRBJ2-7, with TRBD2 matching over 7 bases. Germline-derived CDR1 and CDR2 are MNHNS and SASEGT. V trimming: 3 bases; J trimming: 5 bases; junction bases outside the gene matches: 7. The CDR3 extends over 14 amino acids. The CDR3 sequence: CASSERIAGNEQYF. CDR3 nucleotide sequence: TGTGCCAGCAGTGAGCGTATAGCGGGCAACGAGCAGTACTTC.

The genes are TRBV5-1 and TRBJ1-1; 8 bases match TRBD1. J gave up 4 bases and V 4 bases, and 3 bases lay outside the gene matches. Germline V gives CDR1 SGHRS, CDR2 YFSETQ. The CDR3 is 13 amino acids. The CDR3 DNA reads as TGCGCCAGCAGCGTGACAGGGGCCACTGAAGCTTTCTTT. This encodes CASSVTGATEAFF. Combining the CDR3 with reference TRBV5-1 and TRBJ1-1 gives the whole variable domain KAGVTQTPRYLIKTRGQQVTLSCSPISGHRSVSWYQQTPGQGLQFLFEYFSETQRNKGNFPGRFSGRQFSNSRSEMNVSTLELGDSALYLCASSVTGATEAFFGQGTRLTVV.

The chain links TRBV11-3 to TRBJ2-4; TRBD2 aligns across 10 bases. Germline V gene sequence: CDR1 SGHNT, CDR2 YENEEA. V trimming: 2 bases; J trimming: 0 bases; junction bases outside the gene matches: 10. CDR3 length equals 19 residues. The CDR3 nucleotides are TGTGCCAGCAGCTTAAGGCTAGCGGGAGACGACGGAGCCAAAAACATTCAGTACTTC. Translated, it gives CASSLRLAGDDGAKNIQYF.

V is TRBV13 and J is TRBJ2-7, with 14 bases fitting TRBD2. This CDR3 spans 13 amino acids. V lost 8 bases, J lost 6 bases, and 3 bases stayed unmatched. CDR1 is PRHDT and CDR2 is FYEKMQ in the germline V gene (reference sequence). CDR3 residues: CASGTSGRSEQYF. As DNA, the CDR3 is TGTGCCAGCGGGACTAGCGGGAGATCCGAGCAGTACTTC. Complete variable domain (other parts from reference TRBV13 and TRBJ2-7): AAGVIQSPRHLIKEKRETATLKCYPIPRHDTVYWYQQGPGQDPQFLISFYEKMQSDKGSIPDRFSAQQFSDYHSELNMSSLELGDSALYFCASGTSGRSEQYFGPGTRLTVT.

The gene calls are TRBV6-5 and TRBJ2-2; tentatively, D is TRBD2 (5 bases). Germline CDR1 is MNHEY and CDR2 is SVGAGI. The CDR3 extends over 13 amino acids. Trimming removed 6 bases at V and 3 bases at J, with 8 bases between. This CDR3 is CASSDGDTGELFF. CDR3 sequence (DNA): TGTGCCAGCAGCGACGGGGACACCGGGGAGCTGTTTTTT.

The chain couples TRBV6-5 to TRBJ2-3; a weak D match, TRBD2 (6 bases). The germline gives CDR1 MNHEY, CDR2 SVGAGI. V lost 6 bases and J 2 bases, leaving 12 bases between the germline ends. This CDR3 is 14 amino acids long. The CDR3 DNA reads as TGTGCCAGCAGCTATAGCGGATCCACAGATACGCAGTATTTT. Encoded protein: CASSYSGSTDTQYF.

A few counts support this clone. In nucleotides, the CDR3 is TGTGCCATCAGGAGGGGGAATACCCCGGATGAAAAACTGTTTTTT. It codes for CAIRRGNTPDEKLFF. The chain recombines TRBV10-3 with TRBJ1-4; TRBD1 is a possible D gene (6 bases). The CDR3 covers 15 residues. Per germline, CDR1 ENHRY and CDR2 SYGVKD. V gave up 6 bases and J gave up 6 bases, with 17 bases separating them.

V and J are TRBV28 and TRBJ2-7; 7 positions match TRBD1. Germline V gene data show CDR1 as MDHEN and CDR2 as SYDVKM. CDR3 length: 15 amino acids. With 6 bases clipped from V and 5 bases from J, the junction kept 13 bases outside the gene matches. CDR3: CASSLPGGIRNEQYF. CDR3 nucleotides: TGTGCCAGCAGCCTCCCAGGGGGTATTAGGAACGAGCAGTACTTC.

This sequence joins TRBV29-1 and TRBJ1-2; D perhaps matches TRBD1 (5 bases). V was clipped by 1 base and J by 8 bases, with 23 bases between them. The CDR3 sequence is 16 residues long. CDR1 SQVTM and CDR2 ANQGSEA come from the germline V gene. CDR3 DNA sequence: TGCAGCGTTGAAGGTTCGAGACAGAGAGACTCTTGGGGCTACACCTTC. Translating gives CSVEGSRQRDSWGYTF.

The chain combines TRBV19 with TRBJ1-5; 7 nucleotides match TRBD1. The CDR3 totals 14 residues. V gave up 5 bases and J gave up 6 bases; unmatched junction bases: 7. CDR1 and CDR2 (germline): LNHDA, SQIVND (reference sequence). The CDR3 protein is CASSVDRERQPQHF. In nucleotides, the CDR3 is TGTGCCAGTAGTGTCGACAGGGAACGTCAGCCCCAGCATTTT.

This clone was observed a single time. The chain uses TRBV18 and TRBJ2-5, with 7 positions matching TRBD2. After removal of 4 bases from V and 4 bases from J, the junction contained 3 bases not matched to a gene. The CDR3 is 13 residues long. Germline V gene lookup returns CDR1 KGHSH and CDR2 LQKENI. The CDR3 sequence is CASSQGRAETQYF. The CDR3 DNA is TGTGCCAGCTCACAGGGGAGGGCAGAGACCCAGTACTTC.

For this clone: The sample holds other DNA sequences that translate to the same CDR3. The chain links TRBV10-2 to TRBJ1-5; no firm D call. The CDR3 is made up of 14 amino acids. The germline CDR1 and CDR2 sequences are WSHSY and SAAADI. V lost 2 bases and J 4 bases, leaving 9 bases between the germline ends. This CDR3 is CASSEAGGNQPQHF. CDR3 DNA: TGCGCCAGCAGTGAGGCCGGAGGGAATCAGCCCCAGCATTTT.

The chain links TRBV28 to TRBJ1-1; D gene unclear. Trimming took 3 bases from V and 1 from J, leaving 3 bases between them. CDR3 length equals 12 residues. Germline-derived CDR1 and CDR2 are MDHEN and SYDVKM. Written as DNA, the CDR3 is TGTGCCAGCAGTTTTCGGAACACTGAAGCTTTCTTT. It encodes CASSFRNTEAFF. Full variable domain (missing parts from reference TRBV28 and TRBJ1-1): DVKVTQSSRYLVKRTGEKVFLECVQDMDHENMFWYRQDPGLGLRLIYFSYDVKMKEKGDIPEGYSVSREKKERFSLILESASTNQTSMYLCASSFRNTEAFFGQGTRLTVV.